These T cell receptor beta chains were read from a single sample in a study of CD8 T cells in ankylosing spondylitis. TCRdb re-derived calls from the 5' RACE reads in MiXCR, one entry per CDR3 protein. Of around 770,000 distinct CDR3 sequences listed, about 11% are singletons. Source material: blood, either unsorted or a sorted T cell fraction (not recorded which). Receptors were obtained from a male donor with ankylosing spondylitis. CDR3s include the opening cysteine and the closing phenylalanine or tryptophan. A D gene is named only where the DNA matches it firmly. The size of a clone is reported for some rows only, either as once, few or many, or as a class for expanded clones.

J | D | V | size | length | CDR3 | DNA
TRBJ2-1 | . | TRBV6-1 | . | 15 | CASTTGRVGGNEQFF | TGTGCCAGCACCACGGGCAGGGTAGGGGGCAATGAGCAGTTCTTC
TRBJ2-5 | . | TRBV3-1 | . | 18 | CASSQDGPIKIGSETQYF | TGTGCCAGCAGCCAAGACGGACCCATCAAGATAGGCTCAGAGACCCAGTACTTC
TRBJ2-1 | TRBD2 | TRBV7-2 | few | 16 | CASSTTSGSFRNEQFF | TGTGCCAGCAGCACCACTAGCGGGAGTTTCCGGAATGAGCAGTTCTTC
TRBJ2-1 | . | TRBV5-1 | . | 13 | CASSLAPLYEQFF | TGCGCCAGCAGCTTGGCCCCCCTCTATGAGCAGTTCTTC
TRBJ2-1 | . | TRBV4-1 | . | 18 | CASSQVVRGLLFGNEQFF | TGCGCCAGCAGCCAAGTAGTCAGGGGATTGCTATTCGGCAATGAGCAGTTCTTC
TRBJ2-5 | . | TRBV7-6 | . | 13 | CASSSREREIQYF | TGTGCCAGCAGCTCCCGGGAGAGGGAAATCCAGTACTTC
TRBJ2-7 | TRBD1 | TRBV7-2 | few | 15 | CASSFSGTGSYEQYF | TGTGCCAGCAGCTTTTCCGGGACAGGGTCCTACGAGCAGTACTTC
TRBJ1-6 | . | TRBV20-1 | many | 12 | CSAGAGNSPLHF | TGCAGTGCCGGGGCAGGTAATTCACCCCTCCACTTT
TRBJ1-2 | TRBD1 | TRBV10-3 | few | 13 | CAIRQGGAGGYTF | TGTGCCATCAGACAAGGGGGCGCGGGAGGCTACACCTTC
TRBJ2-1 | . | TRBV29-1 | many | 14 | CSVEDRGYYNEQFF | TGCAGCGTTGAAGACAGGGGCTACTACAATGAGCAGTTCTTC
TRBJ2-7 | . | TRBV7-8 | . | 14 | CASSLALTAYEQYF | TGTGCCAGCAGCTTAGCGCTTACGGCTTACGAGCAGTACTTC
TRBJ2-2 | . | TRBV19 | many | 14 | CASSKGQNTGELFF | TGTGCCAGTAGTAAGGGACAGAACACCGGGGAGCTGTTTTTT
TRBJ2-1 | TRBD1 | TRBV6-2/TRBV6-3 | many | 14 | CASIGDRNYNEQFF | TGTGCCAGCATAGGGGACAGGAACTACAATGAGCAGTTCTTC
TRBJ1-1 | . | TRBV7-6 | . | 14 | CASSPLGQRTEAFF | TGTGCCAGCAGTCCCCTGGGACAACGCACTGAAGCTTTCTTT
TRBJ2-7 | . | TRBV4-2 | . | 13 | CASSQVEEYEQYF | TGTGCCAGCAGCCAAGTCGAGGAATACGAGCAGTACTTC
TRBJ1-2 | . | TRBV20-1 | . | 13 | CSVRLGRDYGYTF | TGCAGTGTCCGGCTCGGTAGAGACTATGGCTACACCTTC
TRBJ1-5 | . | TRBV5-1 | few | 14 | CASSSGPSNQPQHF | TGCGCCAGCAGCTCCGGACCTAGCAATCAGCCCCAGCATTTT
TRBJ2-7 | . | TRBV20-1 | many | 13 | CSALDAGSYEQYF | TGCAGTGCCTTGGACGCCGGCTCCTACGAGCAGTACTTC
TRBJ2-5 | TRBD2 | TRBV4-1 | many | 13 | CASSQVGLRTQYF | TGCGCCAGCAGCCAAGTGGGACTAAGGACCCAGTACTTC
TRBJ2-1 | TRBD2 | TRBV9 | few | 15 | CASSVPSGGYNEQFF | TGTGCCAGCAGCGTGCCTAGCGGGGGCTACAATGAGCAGTTCTTC
TRBJ1-1 | . | TRBV18 | . | 13 | CASSPRPEYEAFF | TGTGCCAGCTCACCACGACCGGAATATGAAGCTTTCTTT
TRBJ1-1 | . | TRBV12-3/TRBV12-4 | many | 14 | CASSAAGGGTEAFF | TGTGCCAGCAGTGCTGCCGGTGGTGGGACTGAAGCTTTCTTT
TRBJ1-3 | . | TRBV20-1 | . | 13 | CSASSRSGNTIYF | TGCAGTGCTTCATCTCGCTCTGGAAACACCATATATTTT
TRBJ2-3 | . | TRBV7-9 | . | 14 | CASSLGSPGNTQYF | TGTGCCAGCAGCCTCGGGAGCCCGGGGAATACGCAGTATTTT
TRBJ2-1 | . | TRBV7-9 | few | 16 | CASSLAQDIRANEQFF | TGTGCCAGCAGCTTAGCGCAAGATATTAGGGCCAATGAGCAGTTCTTC
TRBJ2-7 | . | TRBV6-5 | . | 13 | CASSYLNNYEQYF | TGTGCCAGCAGTTACTTGAATAACTACGAGCAGTACTTC
TRBJ2-7 | . | TRBV10-3 | few | 14 | CAISESNAYYEQYF | TGTGCCATCAGTGAGTCGAACGCTTACTACGAGCAGTACTTC
TRBJ1-4 | . | TRBV28 | few | 13 | CASSTPGREKLFF | TGTGCCAGCTCCACCCCGGGACGGGAAAAACTGTTTTTT
TRBJ1-2 | TRBD1 | TRBV10-3 | . | 17 | CAISSPTSGTVNYGYTF | TGTGCCATCAGTTCACCAACTAGCGGGACAGTCAACTATGGCTACACCTTC
TRBJ1-5 | TRBD1 | TRBV5-1 | . | 15 | CASSLSGTDYQPQHF | TGCGCCAGCAGCTTGTCCGGGACAGATTATCAGCCCCAGCATTTT
TRBJ1-1 | . | TRBV20-1 | few | 12 | CSVPRQETEAFF | TGCAGTGTCCCACGCCAGGAAACTGAAGCTTTCTTT
TRBJ1-1 | . | TRBV12-3/TRBV12-4 | many | 13 | CASSLFRNTEAFF | TGTGCCAGCAGTTTATTTAGGAACACTGAAGCTTTCTTT
TRBJ1-6 | . | TRBV9 | . | 14 | CASSVVGWDSPLHF | TGTGCCAGCAGCGTAGTAGGCTGGGATTCACCCCTCCACTTT
TRBJ2-7 | TRBD2 | TRBV24-1 | . | 15 | CATSDWASGKGEQYF | TGTGCCACCAGTGATTGGGCTAGCGGGAAGGGAGAGCAGTACTTC
TRBJ2-7 | TRBD1 | TRBV29-1 | few | 13 | CSVRGQPAYEQYF | TGCAGCGTCCGGGGACAGCCCGCCTACGAGCAGTACTTC
TRBJ2-7 | TRBD2 | TRBV28 | few | 15 | CASTQMGGGTYEQYF | TGTGCCAGCACTCAGATGGGCGGGGGGACCTACGAGCAGTACTTC
TRBJ2-7 | TRBD1 | TRBV15 | few | 13 | CATSRGVTGESYF | TGTGCCACCAGCAGAGGAGTGACAGGGGAATCGTACTTC
TRBJ1-4 | . | TRBV9 | . | 14 | CASSPDAGLGKLFF | TGTGCCAGCAGCCCCGATGCGGGGTTGGGAAAACTGTTTTTT
TRBJ2-4 | . | TRBV7-9 | many | 13 | CASSLTGKNIQYF | TGTGCCAGCAGCTTAACCGGGAAAAACATTCAGTACTTC
TRBJ2-5 | . | TRBV20-1 | many | 13 | CSARDWRQETQYF | TGCAGTGCTAGAGATTGGCGGCAAGAGACCCAGTACTTC
TRBJ1-2 | . | TRBV7-2 | few | 16 | CASSLSSGGTNYGYTF | TGTGCCAGCAGCTTGTCATCGGGCGGCACTAACTATGGCTACACCTTC
TRBJ2-7 | . | TRBV11-2 | few | 15 | CASSPRTLSSYEQYF | TGTGCCAGCAGCCCCCGGACACTGAGCTCCTACGAGCAGTACTTC
TRBJ1-1 | . | TRBV18 | . | 14 | CASSPRPRNTEAFF | TGTGCCAGCTCACCAAGGCCCCGGAACACTGAAGCTTTCTTT
TRBJ2-7 | TRBD2 | TRBV20-1 | . | 13 | CSAPRDYFYEQYF | TGCAGTGCTCCTCGGGACTACTTCTACGAGCAGTACTTC
TRBJ2-7 | TRBD2 | TRBV6-5 | . | 17 | CASSYSFLAGGAYEQYF | TGTGCCAGCAGTTACTCCTTCCTAGCGGGAGGAGCCTACGAGCAGTACTTC
TRBJ1-5 | . | TRBV18 | . | 15 | CASSLRGRSNQPQHF | TGTGCCAGCTCCCTCAGGGGACGCAGCAATCAGCCCCAGCATTTT
TRBJ1-2 | . | TRBV6-1 | few | 14 | CASSAPGLYYGYTF | TGTGCCAGCAGTGCCCCAGGATTATACTATGGCTACACCTTC
TRBJ1-1 | TRBD1 | TRBV12-3/TRBV12-4 | many | 15 | CASSLMTGGDTEAFF | TGTGCCAGCAGTTTAATGACAGGGGGGGACACTGAAGCTTTCTTT
TRBJ2-2 | . | TRBV6-5 | few | 14 | CASSWVPNTGELFF | TGTGCCAGCAGTTGGGTTCCGAACACCGGGGAGCTGTTTTTT
TRBJ2-1 | TRBD2 | TRBV7-2 | . | 16 | CASSLGLAGVEREQFF | TGTGCCAGCAGCTTAGGCTTAGCGGGGGTTGAAAGGGAGCAGTTCTTC
TRBJ1-2 | . | TRBV11-2 | few | 15 | CASSPLVGRYYGYTF | TGTGCCAGCAGCCCGTTAGTGGGCCGATACTATGGCTACACCTTC
TRBJ1-3 | . | TRBV25-1 | . | 12 | CASSSGGNTIYF | TGTGCCAGCTCCTCAGGGGGAAACACCATATATTTT
TRBJ2-1 | . | TRBV6-5 | few | 15 | CASSYQGPSYNEQFF | TGTGCCAGCAGTTACCAGGGGCCATCATACAATGAGCAGTTCTTC